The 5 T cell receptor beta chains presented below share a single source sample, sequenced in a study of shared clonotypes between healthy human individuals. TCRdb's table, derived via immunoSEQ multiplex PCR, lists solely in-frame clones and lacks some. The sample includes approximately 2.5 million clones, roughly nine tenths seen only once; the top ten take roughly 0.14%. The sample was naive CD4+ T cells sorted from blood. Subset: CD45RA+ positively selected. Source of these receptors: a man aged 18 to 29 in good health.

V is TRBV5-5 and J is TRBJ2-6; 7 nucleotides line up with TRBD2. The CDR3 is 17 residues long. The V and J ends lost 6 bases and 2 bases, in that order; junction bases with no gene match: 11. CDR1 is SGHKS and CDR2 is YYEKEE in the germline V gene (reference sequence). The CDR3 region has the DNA TGTGCCAGCAAATGGGAGGGTCTTGTTCCTGGGGCCAACGTCCTGACTTTC. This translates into CASKWEGLVPGANVLTF.

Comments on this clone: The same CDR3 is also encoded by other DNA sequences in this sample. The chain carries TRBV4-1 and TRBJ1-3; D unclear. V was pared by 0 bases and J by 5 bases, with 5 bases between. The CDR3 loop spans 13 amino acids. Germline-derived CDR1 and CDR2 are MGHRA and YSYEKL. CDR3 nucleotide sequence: TGCGCCAGCAGCCAAGATGGTAGAAACACCATATATTTT. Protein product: CASSQDGRNTIYF.

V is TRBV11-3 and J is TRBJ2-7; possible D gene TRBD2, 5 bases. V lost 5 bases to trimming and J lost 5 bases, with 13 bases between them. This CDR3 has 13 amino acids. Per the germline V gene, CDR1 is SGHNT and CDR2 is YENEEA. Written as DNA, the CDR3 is TGTGCCAGCAGCCCCGGGGTTCCCGACGAGCAGTACTTC. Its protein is CASSPGVPDEQYF.

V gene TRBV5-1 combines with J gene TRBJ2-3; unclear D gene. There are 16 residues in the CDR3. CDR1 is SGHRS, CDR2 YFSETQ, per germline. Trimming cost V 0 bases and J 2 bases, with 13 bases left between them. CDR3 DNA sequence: TGCGCCAGCAGCTTGGAGTTCGAGAGGAACACAGATACGCAGTATTTT. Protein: CASSLEFERNTDTQYF.

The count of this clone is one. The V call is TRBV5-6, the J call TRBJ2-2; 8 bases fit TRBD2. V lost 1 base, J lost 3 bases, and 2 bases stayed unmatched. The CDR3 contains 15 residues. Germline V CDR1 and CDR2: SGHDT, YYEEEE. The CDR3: CASSLLLADTGELFF. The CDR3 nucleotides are TGTGCCAGCAGCTTGCTACTAGCGGACACCGGGGAGCTGTTTTTT.